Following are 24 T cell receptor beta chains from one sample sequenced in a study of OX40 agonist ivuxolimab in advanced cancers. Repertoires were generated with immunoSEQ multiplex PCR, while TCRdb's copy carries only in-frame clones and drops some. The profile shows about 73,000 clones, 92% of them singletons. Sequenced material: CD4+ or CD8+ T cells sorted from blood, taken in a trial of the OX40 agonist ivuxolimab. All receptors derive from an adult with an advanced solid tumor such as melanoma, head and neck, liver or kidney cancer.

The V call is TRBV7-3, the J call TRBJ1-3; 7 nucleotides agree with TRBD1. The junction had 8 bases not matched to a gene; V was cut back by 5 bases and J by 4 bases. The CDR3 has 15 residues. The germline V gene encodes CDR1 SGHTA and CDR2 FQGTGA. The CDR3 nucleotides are TGTGCCAGCAGCCCCGGAGGGGGCTTCGGAAACACCATATATTTT. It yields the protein CASSPGGGFGNTIYF.

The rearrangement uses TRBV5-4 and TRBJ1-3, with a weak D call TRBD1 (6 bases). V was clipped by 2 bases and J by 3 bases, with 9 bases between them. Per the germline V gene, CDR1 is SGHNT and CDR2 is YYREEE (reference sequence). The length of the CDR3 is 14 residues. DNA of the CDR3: TGTGCCAGCAGCTTAGGGGGTGGTGGAAACACCATATATTTT. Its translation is CASSLGGGGNTIYF.

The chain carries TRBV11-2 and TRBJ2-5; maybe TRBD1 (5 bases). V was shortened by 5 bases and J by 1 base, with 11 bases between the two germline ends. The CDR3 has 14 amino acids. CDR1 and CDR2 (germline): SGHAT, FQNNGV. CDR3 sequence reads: CASSQSRVQETQYF. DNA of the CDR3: TGTGCCAGCAGCCAGTCCAGGGTCCAAGAGACCCAGTACTTC.

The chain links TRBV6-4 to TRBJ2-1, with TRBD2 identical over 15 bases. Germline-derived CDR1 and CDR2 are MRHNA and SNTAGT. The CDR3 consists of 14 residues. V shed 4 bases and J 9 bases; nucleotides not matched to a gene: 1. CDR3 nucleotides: TGTGCCAGCAGTGGGACTAGCGGGGGGGCTGAGCAGTTCTTC. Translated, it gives CASSGTSGGAEQFF.

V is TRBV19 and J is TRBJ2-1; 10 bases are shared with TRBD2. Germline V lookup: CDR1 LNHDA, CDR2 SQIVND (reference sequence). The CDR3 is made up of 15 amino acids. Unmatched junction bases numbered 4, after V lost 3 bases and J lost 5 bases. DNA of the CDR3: TGTGCCAGTAGTATGGGGCTAGCGGGGGACAATGAGCAGTTCTTC. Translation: CASSMGLAGDNEQFF.

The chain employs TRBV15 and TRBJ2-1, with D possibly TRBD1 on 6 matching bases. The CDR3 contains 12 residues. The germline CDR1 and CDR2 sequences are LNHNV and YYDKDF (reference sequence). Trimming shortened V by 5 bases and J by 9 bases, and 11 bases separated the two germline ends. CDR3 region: CATSHTGFEQFF. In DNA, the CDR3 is TGTGCCACCAGCCATACAGGGTTTGAGCAGTTCTTC.

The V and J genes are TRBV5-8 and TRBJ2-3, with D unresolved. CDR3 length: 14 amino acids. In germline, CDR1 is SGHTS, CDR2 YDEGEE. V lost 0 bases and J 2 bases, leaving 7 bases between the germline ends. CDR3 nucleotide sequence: TGTGCCAGCAGCTTGGAGCACCTCACAGATACGCAGTATTTT. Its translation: CASSLEHLTDTQYF.

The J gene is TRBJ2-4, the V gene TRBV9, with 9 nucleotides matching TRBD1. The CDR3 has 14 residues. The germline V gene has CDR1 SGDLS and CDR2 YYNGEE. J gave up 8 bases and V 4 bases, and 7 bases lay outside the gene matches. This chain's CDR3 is CASSSGQGADIQYF. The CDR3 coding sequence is TGTGCCAGCAGCTCGGGACAGGGTGCGGACATTCAGTACTTC.

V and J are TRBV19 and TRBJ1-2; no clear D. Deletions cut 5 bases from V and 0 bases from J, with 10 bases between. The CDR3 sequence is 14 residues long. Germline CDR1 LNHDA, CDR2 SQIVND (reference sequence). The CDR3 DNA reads TGTGCCAGTAGTGCGGGCCTAGCTAACTATGGCTACACCTTC. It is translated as CASSAGLANYGYTF.

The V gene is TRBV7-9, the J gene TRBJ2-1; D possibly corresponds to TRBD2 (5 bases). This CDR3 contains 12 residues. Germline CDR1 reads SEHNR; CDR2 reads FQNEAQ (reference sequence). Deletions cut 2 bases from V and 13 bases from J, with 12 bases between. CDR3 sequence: CASSLLRGYQFF. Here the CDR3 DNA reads TGTGCCAGCAGCTTATTACGGGGTTATCAGTTCTTC.

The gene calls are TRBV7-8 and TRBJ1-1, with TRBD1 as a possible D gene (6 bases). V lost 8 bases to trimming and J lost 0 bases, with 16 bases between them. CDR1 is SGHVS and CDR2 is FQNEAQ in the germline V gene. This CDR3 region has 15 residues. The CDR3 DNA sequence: TGTGCCAGCGCCCCGGGGGGGCGCCTGAACACTGAAGCTTTCTTT. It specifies CASAPGGRLNTEAFF.

The CDR3 loop is CASSLSRAGGKNEQFF. CDR3 sequence (DNA): TGTGCCAGCAGTTTATCGCGGGCGGGGGGGAAGAATGAGCAGTTCTTC. The gene calls are TRBV27 and TRBJ2-1, with 9 nucleotides matching TRBD2. Losses at the gene ends were 0 bases for V and 7 bases for J; bases not matched to a gene: 7. Germline V gene sequence: CDR1 MNHEY, CDR2 SMNVEV (reference sequence). This CDR3 comprises 16 residues.

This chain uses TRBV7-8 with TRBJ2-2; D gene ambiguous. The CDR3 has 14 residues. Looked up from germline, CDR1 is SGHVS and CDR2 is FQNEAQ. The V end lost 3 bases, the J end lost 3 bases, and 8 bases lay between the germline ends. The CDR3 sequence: CASSLVVYTGELFF. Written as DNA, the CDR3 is TGTGCCAGCAGCTTGGTAGTATACACCGGGGAGCTGTTTTTT.

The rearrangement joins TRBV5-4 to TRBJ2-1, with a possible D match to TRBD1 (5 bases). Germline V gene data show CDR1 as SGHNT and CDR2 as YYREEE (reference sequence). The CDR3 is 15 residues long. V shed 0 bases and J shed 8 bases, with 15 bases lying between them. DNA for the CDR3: TGTGCCAGCAGCTTGGAAGGATTCAGGGCACATGAGCAGTTCTTC. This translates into CASSLEGFRAHEQFF.

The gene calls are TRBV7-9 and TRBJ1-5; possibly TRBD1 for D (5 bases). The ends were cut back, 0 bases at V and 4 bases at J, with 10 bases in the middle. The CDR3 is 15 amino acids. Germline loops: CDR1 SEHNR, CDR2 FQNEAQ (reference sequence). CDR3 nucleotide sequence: TGTGCCAGCAGCTTAGCCCAGGGTTTAAATCAGCCCCAGCATTTT. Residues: CASSLAQGLNQPQHF.

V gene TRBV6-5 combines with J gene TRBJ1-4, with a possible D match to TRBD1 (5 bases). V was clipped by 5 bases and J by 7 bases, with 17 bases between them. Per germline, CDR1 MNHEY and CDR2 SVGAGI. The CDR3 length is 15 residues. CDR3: CASSTAEGLGEKLFF. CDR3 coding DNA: TGTGCCAGCAGTACAGCTGAGGGGCTTGGTGAAAAACTGTTTTTT.

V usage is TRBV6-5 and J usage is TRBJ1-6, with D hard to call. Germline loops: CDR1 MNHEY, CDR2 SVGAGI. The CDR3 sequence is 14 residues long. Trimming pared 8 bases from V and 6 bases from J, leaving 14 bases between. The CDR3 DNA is TGTGCCAGCTCACATCTCTTCCCTAATTCACCCCTCCACTTT. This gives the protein CASSHLFPNSPLHF.

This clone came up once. The CDR3 bases are TGTGCCATCAGTGAGCTCGGCAATGGCGAGACAGATACGCAGTATTTT. It is translated as CAISELGNGETDTQYF. V is TRBV10-3 and J is TRBJ2-3, with unresolved D. Deletions cut 2 bases from V and 3 bases from J, with 15 bases between. Looked up from germline, CDR1 is ENHRY and CDR2 is SYGVKD. CDR3 length equals 16 residues.

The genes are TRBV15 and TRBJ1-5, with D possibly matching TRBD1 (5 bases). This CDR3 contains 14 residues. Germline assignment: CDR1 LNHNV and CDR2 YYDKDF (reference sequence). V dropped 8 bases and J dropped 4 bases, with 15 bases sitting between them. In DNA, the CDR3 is TGTGCCACCGGCTCCGGGGGACTGAATCAGCCCCAGCATTTT. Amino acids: CATGSGGLNQPQHF.

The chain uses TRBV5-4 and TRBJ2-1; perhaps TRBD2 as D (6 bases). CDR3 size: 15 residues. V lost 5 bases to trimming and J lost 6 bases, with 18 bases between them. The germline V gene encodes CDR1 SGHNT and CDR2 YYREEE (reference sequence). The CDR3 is CASRNRDFQANEQFF. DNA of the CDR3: TGTGCCAGCAGGAACCGGGACTTCCAGGCCAATGAGCAGTTCTTC. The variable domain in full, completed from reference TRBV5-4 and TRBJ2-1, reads ETGVTQSPTHLIKTRGQQVTLRCSSQSGHNTVSWYQQALGQGPQFIFQYYREEENGRGNFPPRFSGLQFPNYSSELNVNALELDDSALYLCASRNRDFQANEQFFGPGTRLTVL.

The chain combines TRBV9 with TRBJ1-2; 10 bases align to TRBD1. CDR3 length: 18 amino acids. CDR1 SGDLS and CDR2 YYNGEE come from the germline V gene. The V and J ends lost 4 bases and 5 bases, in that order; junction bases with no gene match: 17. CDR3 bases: TGTGCCAGCAGCTCAACCATAACCGGGACAGGGGTTTCGTATGGCTACACCTTC. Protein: CASSSTITGTGVSYGYTF.

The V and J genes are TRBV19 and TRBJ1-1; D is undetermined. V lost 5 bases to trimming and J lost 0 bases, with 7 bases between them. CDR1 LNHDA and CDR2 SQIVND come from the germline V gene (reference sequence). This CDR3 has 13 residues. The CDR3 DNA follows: TGTGCCAGTAGTGTCGGAGTGAACACTGAAGCTTTCTTT. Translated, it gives CASSVGVNTEAFF.

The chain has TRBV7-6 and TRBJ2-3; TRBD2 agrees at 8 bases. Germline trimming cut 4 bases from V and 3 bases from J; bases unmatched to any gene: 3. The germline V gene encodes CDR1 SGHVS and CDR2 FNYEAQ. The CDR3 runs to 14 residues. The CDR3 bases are TGTGCCAGCAGCTCACCGGGAGGGACAGATACGCAGTATTTT. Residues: CASSSPGGTDTQYF.

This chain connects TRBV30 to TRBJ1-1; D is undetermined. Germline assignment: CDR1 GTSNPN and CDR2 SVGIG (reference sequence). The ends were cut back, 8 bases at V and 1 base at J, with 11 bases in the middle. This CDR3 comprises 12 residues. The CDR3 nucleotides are TGTGCCCGGTCTCTGGGGAACACTGAAGCTTTCTTT. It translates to CARSLGNTEAFF.